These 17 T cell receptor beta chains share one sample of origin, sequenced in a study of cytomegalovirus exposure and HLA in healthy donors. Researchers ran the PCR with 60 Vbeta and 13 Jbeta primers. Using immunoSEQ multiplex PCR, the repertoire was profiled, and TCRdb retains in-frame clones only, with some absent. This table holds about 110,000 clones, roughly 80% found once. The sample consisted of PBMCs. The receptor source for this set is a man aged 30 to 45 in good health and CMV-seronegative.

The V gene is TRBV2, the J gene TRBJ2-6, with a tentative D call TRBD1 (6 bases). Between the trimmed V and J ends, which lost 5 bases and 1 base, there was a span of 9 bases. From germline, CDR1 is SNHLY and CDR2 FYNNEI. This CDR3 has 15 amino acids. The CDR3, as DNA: TGTGCCAGCAGTCCACAGGGATCTGGGGCCAACGTCCTGACTTTC. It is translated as CASSPQGSGANVLTF.

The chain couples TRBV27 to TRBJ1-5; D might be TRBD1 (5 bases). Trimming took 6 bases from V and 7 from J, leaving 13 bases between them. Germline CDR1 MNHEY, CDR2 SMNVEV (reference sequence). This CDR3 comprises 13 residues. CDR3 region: CASRGDGIQPQHF. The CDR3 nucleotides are TGTGCCAGCAGAGGGGATGGCATACAGCCCCAGCATTTT.

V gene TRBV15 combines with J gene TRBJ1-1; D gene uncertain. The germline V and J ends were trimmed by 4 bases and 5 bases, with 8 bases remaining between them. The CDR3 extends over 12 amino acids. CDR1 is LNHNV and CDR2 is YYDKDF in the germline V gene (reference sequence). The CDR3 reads CATSMRATEAFF. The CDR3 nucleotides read TGTGCCACCAGCATGAGGGCGACTGAAGCTTTCTTT.

CDR3 sequence reads: CASSYSSEQYF. For the CDR3, the DNA is TGTGCCAGCAGTTACTCTAGCGAGCAGTACTTC. The rearrangement links TRBV6-5 to TRBJ2-5; D gene uncertain. The closer fit of TRBJ2-7 to the DNA end suggests the J call may be wrong. Germline loops: CDR1 MNHEY, CDR2 SVGAGI. The CDR3 is made up of 11 amino acids.

The chain's CDR3 is CATSGGLGHNEQFF. CDR3 sequence (DNA): TGTGCCACCAGCGGCGGACTAGGCCACAATGAGCAGTTCTTC. V is TRBV15 and J is TRBJ2-1, with 7 bases that match TRBD2. Trimming took 5 bases from V and 5 from J; bases not matched to a gene: 6. Germline V gene data show CDR1 as LNHNV and CDR2 as YYDKDF (reference sequence). The CDR3 length is 14 residues.

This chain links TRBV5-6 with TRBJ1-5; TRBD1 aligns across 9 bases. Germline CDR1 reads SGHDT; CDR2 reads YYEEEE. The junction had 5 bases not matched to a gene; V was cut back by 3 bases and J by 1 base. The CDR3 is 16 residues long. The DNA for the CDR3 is TGTGCCAGCAGCTCTAGGGACAGGGCGAGCAATCAGCCCCAGCATTTT. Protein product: CASSSRDRASNQPQHF. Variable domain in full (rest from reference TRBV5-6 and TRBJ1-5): DAGVTQSPTHLIKTRGQQVTLRCSPKSGHDTVSWYQQALGQGPQFIFQYYEEEERQRGNFPDRFSGHQFPNYSSELNVNALLLGDSALYLCASSSRDRASNQPQHFGDGTRLSIL.

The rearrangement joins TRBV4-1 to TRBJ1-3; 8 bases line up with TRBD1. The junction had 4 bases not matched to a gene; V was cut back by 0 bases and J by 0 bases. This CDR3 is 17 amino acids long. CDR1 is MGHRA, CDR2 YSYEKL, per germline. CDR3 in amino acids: CASSQDRGQASGNTIYF. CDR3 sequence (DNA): TGCGCCAGCAGCCAAGATCGGGGACAGGCCTCTGGAAACACCATATATTTT.

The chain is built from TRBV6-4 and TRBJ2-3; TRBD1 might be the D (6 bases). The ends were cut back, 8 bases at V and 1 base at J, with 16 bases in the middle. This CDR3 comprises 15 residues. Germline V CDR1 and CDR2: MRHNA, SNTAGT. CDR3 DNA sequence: TGTGCCAGCTCCAGGGGTATATACGGCACAGATACGCAGTATTTT. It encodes CASSRGIYGTDTQYF.

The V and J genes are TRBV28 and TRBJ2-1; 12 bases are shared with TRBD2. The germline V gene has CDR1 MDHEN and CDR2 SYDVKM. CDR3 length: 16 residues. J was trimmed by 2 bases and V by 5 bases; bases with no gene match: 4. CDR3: CASSPRLAGAYNEQFF. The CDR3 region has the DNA TGTGCCAGCAGTCCACGACTAGCGGGAGCCTACAATGAGCAGTTCTTC.

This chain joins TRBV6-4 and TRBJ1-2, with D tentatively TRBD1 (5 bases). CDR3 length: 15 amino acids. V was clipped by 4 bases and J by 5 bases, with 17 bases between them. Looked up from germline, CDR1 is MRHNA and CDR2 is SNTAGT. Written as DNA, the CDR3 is TGTGCCAGCAGTGCTACCTGGGGCCAGGGTTATGGCTACACCTTC. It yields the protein CASSATWGQGYGYTF.

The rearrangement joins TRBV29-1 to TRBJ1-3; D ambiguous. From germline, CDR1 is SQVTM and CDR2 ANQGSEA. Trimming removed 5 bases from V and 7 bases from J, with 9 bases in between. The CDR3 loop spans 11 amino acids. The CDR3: CSVRGNNTIYF. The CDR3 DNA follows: TGCAGCGTTCGGGGAAATAACACCATATATTTT.

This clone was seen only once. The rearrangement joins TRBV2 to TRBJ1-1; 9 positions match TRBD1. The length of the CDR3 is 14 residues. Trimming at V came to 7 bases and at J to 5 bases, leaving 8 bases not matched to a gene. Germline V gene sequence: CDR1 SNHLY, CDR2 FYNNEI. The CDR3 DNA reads TGTGCCAGCATTAAACAGGGGGCGCAAACTGAAGCTTTCTTT. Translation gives CASIKQGAQTEAFF.

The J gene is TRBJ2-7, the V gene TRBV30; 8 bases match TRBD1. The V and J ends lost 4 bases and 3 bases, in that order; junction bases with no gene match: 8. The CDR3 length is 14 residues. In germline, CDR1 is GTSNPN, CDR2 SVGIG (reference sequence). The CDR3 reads CAWKGQEIYYEQYF. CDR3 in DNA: TGTGCCTGGAAGGGACAGGAGATTTACTACGAGCAGTACTTC.

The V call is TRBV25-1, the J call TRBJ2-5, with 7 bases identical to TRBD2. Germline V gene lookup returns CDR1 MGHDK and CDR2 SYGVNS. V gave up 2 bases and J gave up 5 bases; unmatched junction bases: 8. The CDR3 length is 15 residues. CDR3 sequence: CASSEEAGVGETQYF. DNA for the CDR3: TGTGCCAGCAGTGAAGAGGCGGGAGTAGGGGAGACCCAGTACTTC.

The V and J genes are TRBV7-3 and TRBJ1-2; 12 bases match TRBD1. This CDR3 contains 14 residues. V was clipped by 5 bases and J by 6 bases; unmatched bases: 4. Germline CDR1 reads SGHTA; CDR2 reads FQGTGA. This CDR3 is CASSPGTGGDGYTF. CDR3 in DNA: TGTGCCAGCAGCCCCGGGACAGGGGGCGATGGCTACACCTTC.

The DNA of the CDR3 is TGTGCCTGGAGTGTTAGCCAGATGATGAACACTGAAGCTTTCTTT. The encoded protein is CAWSVSQMMNTEAFF. The chain carries TRBV30 and TRBJ1-1; D call uncertain. V lost 0 bases, J lost 0 bases, and 11 bases lay in between. CDR3 length: 15 amino acids. Per the germline V gene, CDR1 is GTSNPN and CDR2 is SVGIG (reference sequence).

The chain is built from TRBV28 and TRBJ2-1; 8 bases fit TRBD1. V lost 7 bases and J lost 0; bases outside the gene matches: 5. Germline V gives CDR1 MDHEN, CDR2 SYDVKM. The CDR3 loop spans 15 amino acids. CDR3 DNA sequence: TGTGCCAGCAAGAGTCAGGGGGCCTCCTACAATGAGCAGTTCTTC. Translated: CASKSQGASYNEQFF.